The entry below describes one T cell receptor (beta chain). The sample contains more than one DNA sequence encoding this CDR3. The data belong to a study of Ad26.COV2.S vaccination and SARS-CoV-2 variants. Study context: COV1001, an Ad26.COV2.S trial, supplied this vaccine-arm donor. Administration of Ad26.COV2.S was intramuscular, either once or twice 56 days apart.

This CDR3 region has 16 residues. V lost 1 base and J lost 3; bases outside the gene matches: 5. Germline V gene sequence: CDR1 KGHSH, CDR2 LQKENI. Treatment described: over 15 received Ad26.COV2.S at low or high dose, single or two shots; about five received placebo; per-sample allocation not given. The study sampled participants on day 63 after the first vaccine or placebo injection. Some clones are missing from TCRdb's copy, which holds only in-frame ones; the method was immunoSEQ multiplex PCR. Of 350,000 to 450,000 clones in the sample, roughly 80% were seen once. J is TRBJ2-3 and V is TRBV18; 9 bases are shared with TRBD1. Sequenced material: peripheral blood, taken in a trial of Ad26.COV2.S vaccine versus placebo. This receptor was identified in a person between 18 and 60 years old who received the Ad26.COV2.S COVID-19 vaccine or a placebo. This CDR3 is CASSPLGQGGTDTQYF. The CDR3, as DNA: TGTGCCAGCTCACCACTGGGACAGGGCGGGACAGATACGCAGTATTTT.